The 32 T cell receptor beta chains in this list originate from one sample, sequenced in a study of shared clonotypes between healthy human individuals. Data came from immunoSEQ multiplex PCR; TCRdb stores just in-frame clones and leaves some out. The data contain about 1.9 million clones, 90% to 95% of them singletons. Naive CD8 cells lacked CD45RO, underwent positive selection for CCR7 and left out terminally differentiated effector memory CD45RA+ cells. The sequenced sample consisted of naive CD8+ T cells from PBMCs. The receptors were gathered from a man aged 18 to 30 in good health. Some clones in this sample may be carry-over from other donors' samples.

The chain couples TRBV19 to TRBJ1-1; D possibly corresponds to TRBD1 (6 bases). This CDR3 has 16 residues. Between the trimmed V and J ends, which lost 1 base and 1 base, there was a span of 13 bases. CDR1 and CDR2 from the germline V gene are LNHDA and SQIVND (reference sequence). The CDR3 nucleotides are TGTGCCAGTAGTATAGTAAGCAGGGGTCGGAACACTGAAGCTTTCTTT. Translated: CASSIVSRGRNTEAFF.

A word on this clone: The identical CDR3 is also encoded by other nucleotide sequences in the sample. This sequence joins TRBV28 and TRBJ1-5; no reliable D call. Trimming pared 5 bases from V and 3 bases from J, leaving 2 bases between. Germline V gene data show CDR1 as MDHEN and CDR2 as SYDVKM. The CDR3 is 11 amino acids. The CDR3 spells CASSLNQPQHF. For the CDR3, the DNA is TGTGCCAGCAGTCTCAATCAGCCCCAGCATTTT.

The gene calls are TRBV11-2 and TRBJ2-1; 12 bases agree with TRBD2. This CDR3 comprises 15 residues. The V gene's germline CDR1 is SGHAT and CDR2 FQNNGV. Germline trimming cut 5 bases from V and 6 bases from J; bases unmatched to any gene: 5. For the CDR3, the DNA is TGTGCCAGCAGCCCAAGGACTAGCGGGATCAATGAGCAGTTCTTC. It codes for CASSPRTSGINEQFF.

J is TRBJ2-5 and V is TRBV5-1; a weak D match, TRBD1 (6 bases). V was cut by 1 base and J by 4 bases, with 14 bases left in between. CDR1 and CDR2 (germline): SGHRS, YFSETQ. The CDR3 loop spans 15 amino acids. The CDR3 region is CASSLTGMDPETQYF. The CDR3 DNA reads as TGCGCCAGCAGCTTGACAGGGATGGACCCAGAGACCCAGTACTTC.

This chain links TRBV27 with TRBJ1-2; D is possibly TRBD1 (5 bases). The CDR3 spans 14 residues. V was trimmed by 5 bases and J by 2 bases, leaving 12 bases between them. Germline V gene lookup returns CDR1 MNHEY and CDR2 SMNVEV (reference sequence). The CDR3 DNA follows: TGTGCCAGCAGTCCACGACAGAGGAACTATGGCTACACCTTC. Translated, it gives CASSPRQRNYGYTF.

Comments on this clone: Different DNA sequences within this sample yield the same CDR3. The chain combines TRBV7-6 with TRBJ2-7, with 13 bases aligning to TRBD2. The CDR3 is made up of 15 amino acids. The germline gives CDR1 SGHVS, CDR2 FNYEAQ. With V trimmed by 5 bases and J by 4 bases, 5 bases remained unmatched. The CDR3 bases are TGTGCCAGCAGCCCGGGACTAGCGGGAACTTACGAGCAGTACTTC. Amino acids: CASSPGLAGTYEQYF.

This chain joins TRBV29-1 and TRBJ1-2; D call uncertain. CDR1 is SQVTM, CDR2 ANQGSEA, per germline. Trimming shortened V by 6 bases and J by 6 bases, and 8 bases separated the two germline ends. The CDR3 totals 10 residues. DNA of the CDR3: TGCAGCGTCCGGGCTGATGGCTACACCTTC. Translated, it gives CSVRADGYTF.

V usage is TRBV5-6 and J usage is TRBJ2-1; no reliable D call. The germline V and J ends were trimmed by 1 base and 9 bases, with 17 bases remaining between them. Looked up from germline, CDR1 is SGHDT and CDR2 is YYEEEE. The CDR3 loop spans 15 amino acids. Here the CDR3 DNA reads TGTGCCAGCAGCTTGAATCCACGACGGTCCGGTGAGCAGTTCTTC. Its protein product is CASSLNPRRSGEQFF.

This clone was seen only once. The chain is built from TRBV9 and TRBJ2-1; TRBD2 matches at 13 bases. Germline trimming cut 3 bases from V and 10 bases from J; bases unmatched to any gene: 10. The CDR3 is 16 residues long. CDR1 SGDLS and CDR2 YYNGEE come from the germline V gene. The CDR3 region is CASSAGTSGATQEQFF. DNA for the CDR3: TGTGCCAGCAGCGCCGGGACTAGCGGGGCTACACAAGAGCAGTTCTTC.

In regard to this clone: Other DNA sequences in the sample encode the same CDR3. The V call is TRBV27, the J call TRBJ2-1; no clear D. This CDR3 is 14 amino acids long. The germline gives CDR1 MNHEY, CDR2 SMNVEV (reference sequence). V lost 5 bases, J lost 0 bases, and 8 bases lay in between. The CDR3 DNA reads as TGTGCCAGCAGTCTCAAAGGCTCCTACAATGAGCAGTTCTTC. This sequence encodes CASSLKGSYNEQFF.

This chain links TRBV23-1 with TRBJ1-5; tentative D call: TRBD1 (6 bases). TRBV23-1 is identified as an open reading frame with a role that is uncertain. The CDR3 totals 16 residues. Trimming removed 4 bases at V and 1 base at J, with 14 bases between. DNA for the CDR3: TGCGCCAGCAGTCTAATGAGGGGGGCGAGCAATCAGCCCCAGCATTTT. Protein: CASSLMRGASNQPQHF.

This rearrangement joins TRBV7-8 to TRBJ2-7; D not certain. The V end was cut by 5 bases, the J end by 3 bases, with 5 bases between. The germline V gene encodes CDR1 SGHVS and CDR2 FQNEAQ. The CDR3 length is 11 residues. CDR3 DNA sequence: TGTGCCAGCAGCCTATACTACGAGCAGTACTTC. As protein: CASSLYYEQYF.

CDR3 region: CASSQGAGEGPRPGELFF. The CDR3 bases are TGCGCCAGCAGCCAAGGAGCGGGTGAGGGACCCCGCCCCGGGGAGCTGTTTTTT. The chain uses TRBV4-3 and TRBJ2-2, with D perhaps TRBD2 (6 bases). V was pared by 1 base and J by 6 bases, with 21 bases between. Looked up from germline, CDR1 is LGHNA and CDR2 is YSLEER. The CDR3 extends over 18 amino acids.

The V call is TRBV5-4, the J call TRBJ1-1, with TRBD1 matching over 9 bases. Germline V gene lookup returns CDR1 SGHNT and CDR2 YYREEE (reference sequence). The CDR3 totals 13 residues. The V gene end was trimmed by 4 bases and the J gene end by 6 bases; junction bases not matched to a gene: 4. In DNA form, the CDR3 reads TGTGCCAGCAGCCTAGGGACAGGGCCTGAAGCTTTCTTT. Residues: CASSLGTGPEAFF. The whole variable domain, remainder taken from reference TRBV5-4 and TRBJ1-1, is ETGVTQSPTHLIKTRGQQVTLRCSSQSGHNTVSWYQQALGQGPQFIFQYYREEENGRGNFPPRFSGLQFPNYSSELNVNALELDDSALYLCASSLGTGPEAFFGQGTRLTVV.

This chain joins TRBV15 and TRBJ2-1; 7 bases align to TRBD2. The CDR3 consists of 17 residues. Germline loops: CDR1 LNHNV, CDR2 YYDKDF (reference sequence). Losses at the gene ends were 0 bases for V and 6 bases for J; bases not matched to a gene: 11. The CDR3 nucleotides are TGTGCCACCAGCAGAGATCGAGAGACTAGCCCGTCCAATGAGCAGTTCTTC. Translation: CATSRDRETSPSNEQFF.

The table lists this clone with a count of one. CDR3 bases: TGTGCCAGCAGGCACCTGGGGCAGACGACGAACACCGGGGAGCTGTTTTTT. Protein product: CASRHLGQTTNTGELFF. This chain joins TRBV7-6 and TRBJ2-2, with D tentatively TRBD1 (5 bases). The V and J ends lost 6 bases and 0 bases respectively, with 17 bases between them. The CDR3 is 17 amino acids. Germline lookup yields CDR1 SGHVS and CDR2 FNYEAQ.

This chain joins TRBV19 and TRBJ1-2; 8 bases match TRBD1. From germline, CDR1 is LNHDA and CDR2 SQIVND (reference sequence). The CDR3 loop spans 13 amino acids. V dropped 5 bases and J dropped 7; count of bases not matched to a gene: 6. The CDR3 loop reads CASSSRQGFGYTF. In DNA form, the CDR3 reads TGTGCCAGTAGTTCAAGACAGGGGTTTGGCTACACCTTC.

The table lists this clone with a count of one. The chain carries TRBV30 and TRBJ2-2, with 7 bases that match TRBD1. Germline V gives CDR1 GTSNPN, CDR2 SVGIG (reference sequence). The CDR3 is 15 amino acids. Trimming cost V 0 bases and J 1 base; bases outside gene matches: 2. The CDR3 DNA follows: TGTGCCTGGAGTGTCGGACAGGAGAACACCGGGGAGCTGTTTTTT. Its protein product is CAWSVGQENTGELFF.

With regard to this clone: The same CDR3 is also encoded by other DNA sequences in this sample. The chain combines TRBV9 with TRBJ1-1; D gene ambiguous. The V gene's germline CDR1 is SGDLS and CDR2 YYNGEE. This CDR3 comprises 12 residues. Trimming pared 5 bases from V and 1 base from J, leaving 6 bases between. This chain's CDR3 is CASSAGNTEAFF. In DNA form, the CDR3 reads TGTGCCAGCAGTGCGGGGAACACTGAAGCTTTCTTT.

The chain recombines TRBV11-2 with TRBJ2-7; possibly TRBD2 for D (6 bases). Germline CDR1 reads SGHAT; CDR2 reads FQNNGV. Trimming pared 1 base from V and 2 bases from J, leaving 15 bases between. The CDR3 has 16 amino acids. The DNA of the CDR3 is TGTGCCAGCAGCTTAGTGTCCGCGGGGTATGCCTACGAGCAGTACTTC. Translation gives CASSLVSAGYAYEQYF.

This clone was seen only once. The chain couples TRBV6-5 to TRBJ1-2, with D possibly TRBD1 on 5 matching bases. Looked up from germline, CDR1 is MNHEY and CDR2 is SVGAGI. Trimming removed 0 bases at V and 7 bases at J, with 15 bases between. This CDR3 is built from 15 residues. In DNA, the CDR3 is TGTGCCAGCAGTTACTCGGGGGAGACCCTCGTTGGCTACACCTTC. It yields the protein CASSYSGETLVGYTF.

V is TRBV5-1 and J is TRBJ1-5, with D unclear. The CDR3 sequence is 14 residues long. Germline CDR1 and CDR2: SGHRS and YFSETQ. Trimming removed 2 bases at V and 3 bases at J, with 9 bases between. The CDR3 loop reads CASSFQRLNQPQHF. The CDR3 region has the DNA TGCGCCAGCAGCTTCCAGAGACTCAATCAGCCCCAGCATTTT.

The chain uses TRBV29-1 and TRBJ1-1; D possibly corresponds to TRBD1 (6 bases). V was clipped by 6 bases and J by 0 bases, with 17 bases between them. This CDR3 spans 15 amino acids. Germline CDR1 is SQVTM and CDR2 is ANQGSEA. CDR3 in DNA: TGCAGCGTCGCGAAGACAGGTTTCATGAACACTGAAGCTTTCTTT. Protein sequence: CSVAKTGFMNTEAFF.

The CDR3: CASKTGGALEKLFF. The CDR3 bases are TGTGCCAGCAAGACAGGTGGGGCCCTGGAAAAACTGTTTTTT. V and J are TRBV28 and TRBJ1-4; the D gene is possibly TRBD1 (6 bases). This CDR3 is built from 14 residues. Trimming pared 7 bases from V and 8 bases from J, leaving 17 bases between. Germline assignment: CDR1 MDHEN and CDR2 SYDVKM. The full variable domain, in which reference TRBV28 and TRBJ1-4 provide the parts outside the CDR3, is DVKVTQSSRYLVKRTGEKVFLECVQDMDHENMFWYRQDPGLGLRLIYFSYDVKMKEKGDIPEGYSVSREKKERFSLILESASTNQTSMYLCASKTGGALEKLFFGSGTQLSVL.

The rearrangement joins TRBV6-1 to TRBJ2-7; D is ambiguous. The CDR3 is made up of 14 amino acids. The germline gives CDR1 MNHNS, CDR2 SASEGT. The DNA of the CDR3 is TGTGCGGTACCCTGGGCCGGCACTCCTTCAGAGCAGTACTTC. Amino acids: CAVPWAGTPSEQYF.

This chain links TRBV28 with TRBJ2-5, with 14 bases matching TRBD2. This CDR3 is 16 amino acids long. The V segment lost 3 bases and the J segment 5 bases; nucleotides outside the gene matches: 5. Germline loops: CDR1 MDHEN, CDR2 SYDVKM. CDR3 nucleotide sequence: TGTGCCAGCAGTTTTGGGACTAGCGGGAGAGGGGAGACCCAGTACTTC. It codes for CASSFGTSGRGETQYF.

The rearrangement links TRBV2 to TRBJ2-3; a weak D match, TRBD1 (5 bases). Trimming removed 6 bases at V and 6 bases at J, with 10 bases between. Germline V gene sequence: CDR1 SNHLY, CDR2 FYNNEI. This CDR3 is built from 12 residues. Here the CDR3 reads CASRGVGDTQYF. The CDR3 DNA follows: TGTGCCAGCAGAGGGGTGGGGGATACGCAGTATTTT.

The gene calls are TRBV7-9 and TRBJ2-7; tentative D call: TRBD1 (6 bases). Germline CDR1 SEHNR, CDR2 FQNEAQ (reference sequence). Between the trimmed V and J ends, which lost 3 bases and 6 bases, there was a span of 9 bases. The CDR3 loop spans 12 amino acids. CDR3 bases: TGTGCCAGCAGCTTCAGGGGTGCCGAGCAGTACTTC. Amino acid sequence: CASSFRGAEQYF.

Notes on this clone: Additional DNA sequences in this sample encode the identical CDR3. CDR3 sequence: CSGTDSYEQYF. The CDR3 DNA reads as TGCAGCGGGACAGACTCCTACGAGCAGTACTTC. This chain uses TRBV29-1 with TRBJ2-7; a weak D match, TRBD1 (6 bases). The germline V gene encodes CDR1 SQVTM and CDR2 ANQGSEA. There are 11 residues in the CDR3. Trimming left V 7 bases short and J 0 bases short, with 7 bases between.

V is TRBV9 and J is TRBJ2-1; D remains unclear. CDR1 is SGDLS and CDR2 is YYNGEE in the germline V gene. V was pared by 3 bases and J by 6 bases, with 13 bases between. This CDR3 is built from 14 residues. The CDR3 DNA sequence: TGTGCCAGCAGCGAGGGCGTTAAGGCCAATGAGCAGTTCTTC. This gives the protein CASSEGVKANEQFF.

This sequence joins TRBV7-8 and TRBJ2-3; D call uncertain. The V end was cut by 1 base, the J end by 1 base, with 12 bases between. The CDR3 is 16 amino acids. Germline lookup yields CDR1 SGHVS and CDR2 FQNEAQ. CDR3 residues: CASSLVVFGGTDTQYF. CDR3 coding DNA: TGTGCCAGCAGCTTAGTGGTGTTCGGCGGCACAGATACGCAGTATTTT.

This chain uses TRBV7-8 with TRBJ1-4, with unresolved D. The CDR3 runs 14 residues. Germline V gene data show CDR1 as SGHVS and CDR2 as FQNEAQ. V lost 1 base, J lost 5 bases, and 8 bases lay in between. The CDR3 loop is CASSLEPKNEKLFF. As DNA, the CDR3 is TGTGCCAGCAGCTTAGAGCCCAAAAATGAAAAACTGTTTTTT.